The sequence of this T cell receptor beta chain was determined in a study of blood T cell repertoires in COVID-19. The overall study: Italy, Spain and the United States were the sources of the convalescent and acute COVID-19 samples. PBMCs, B-cell-depleted T cells, or T cells were the source of the cDNA or gDNA that made up the material.

CDR3 length: 17 residues. Trimming took 5 bases from V and 1 from J, leaving 20 bases between them. Germline CDR1 SGHTA, CDR2 FQGTGA. Generated by immunoSEQ multiplex PCR, the TCRdb table keeps only in-frame clones and is missing some. Of 55,000 to 65,000 clones detected, about four fifths appear once; the ten largest clones hold 3.5%. Material for sequencing was peripheral blood. This rearrangement joins TRBV7-3 to TRBJ1-1, with a possible D match to TRBD1 (5 bases). The receptor's source is a woman of 80 years or more with acute or convalescent COVID-19. As DNA, the CDR3 is TGTGCCAGCAGCCCCCGATGGGCGTGGGGCTCGAACACTGAAGCTTTCTTT. Protein product: CASSPRWAWGSNTEAFF.